This T cell receptor (beta chain) was retrieved from a study of blood T cell repertoires in COVID-19. The assay was immunoSEQ multiplex PCR, and TCRdb's table has in-frame clones only and misses some. The top ten clones hold about 14% of a sample with 150,000 to 200,000 clones, just under 80% of them seen once. CDR1 is SGHAT and CDR2 is FQDESV in the germline V gene (reference sequence). V lost 1 base to trimming and J lost 3 bases, with 10 bases between them. This CDR3 is 15 amino acids long. The sample taken for sequencing was peripheral blood. The chain combines TRBV11-1 with TRBJ2-1; D remains ambiguous. The source is a woman older than 75 with acute or convalescent COVID-19. In nucleotides, the CDR3 is TGTGCCAGCAGCTTAGGAGGTTATATCTACAATGAGCAGTTCTTC. It specifies CASSLGGYIYNEQFF.